Listed below are T cell receptor beta chains from one sample, sequenced in a study of OX40 agonist ivuxolimab in advanced cancers. The method was immunoSEQ multiplex PCR; TCRdb's version includes in-frame clones alone and lacks a portion of them. The sample holds roughly 49,000 clones; 80% to 90% are singletons and the top ten take 1.5% to 2%. Here the sequenced sample was CD4+ or CD8+ T cells sorted from blood, taken in a trial of the OX40 agonist ivuxolimab. These receptors were collected from an adult with an advanced solid tumor such as melanoma, head and neck, liver or kidney cancer. CDR3s leave out the opening cysteine and the closing phenylalanine or tryptophan.

J: TRBJ2-3
V: TRBV7-2
CDR3: ASSWGTDTQY

J: TRBJ1-2
V: TRBV10-3
CDR3: AIRLGEGALEGYT

J: TRBJ2-2
V: TRBV7-2
CDR3: ASSFGQGDTGELF

J: TRBJ2-5
V: TRBV2
CDR3: ASSEGNQETQY

J: TRBJ2-1
V: TRBV20-1
CDR3: SARTDIGQF

J: TRBJ2-2
V: TRBV4-1
CDR3: ASSPVATAGRTGELF

J: TRBJ1-4
V: TRBV15
CDR3: ATSRDLQGNEKLF

J: TRBJ2-5
V: TRBV7-2
CDR3: ASSDQAGGGETQY

J: TRBJ1-2
V: TRBV9
CDR3: ASSVRDARGYT

J: TRBJ2-1
V: TRBV7-3
CDR3: ASSLRSGGSYNEQF

J: TRBJ1-4
V: TRBV5-5
CDR3: ASTIGGGLFEKLF

J: TRBJ1-2
V: TRBV28
CDR3: ASSSRGYGYT

J: TRBJ1-3
V: TRBV29-1
CDR3: SVEVGVIGNTIY

J: TRBJ2-7
V: TRBV19
CDR3: ASSGTSGSNEQY

J: TRBJ2-5
V: TRBV7-6
CDR3: ASSLGTSGETQY

J: TRBJ1-5
V: TRBV21-1
CDR3: ASSKEGPGGAVINQPQH

J: TRBJ2-2
V: TRBV14
CDR3: ASSPISTGELF

J: TRBJ1-5
V: TRBV5-5
CDR3: ASSRLGQGAEPQH

J: TRBJ2-7
V: TRBV18
CDR3: ASSPLPTGGSYEQY

J: TRBJ2-1
V: TRBV5-4
CDR3: ASSFDQGRHNEQF

J: TRBJ1-4
V: TRBV19
CDR3: ASSEPGQGLNEKLF

J: TRBJ1-1
V: TRBV4-1
CDR3: ASSQKFTGGEMAF

J: TRBJ1-5
V: TRBV28
CDR3: ASTINFSNQPQH

J: TRBJ1-3
V: TRBV6-5
CDR3: ASRDFSGNTIY

J: TRBJ2-2
V: TRBV28
CDR3: ASSLWGQGARSGELF

J: TRBJ2-2
V: TRBV2
CDR3: ASSGGGRELF

J: TRBJ1-5
V: TRBV19
CDR3: ASSSFRTGRDQPQH

J: TRBJ1-2
V: TRBV9
CDR3: ASSVGDRDSNYGYT

J: TRBJ1-5
V: TRBV5-6
CDR3: ASSLLHSNQPQH